This T cell receptor (beta chain) stems from a study of blood T cell repertoires in COVID-19 (dated by TCRdb to 2018 to 2021). As for the study more broadly: The collaborator samples originated in the United States, Italy and Spain and spanned the acute and convalescent phases of COVID-19. The dataset comprised deeply sampled blood TCRbeta repertoires from subjects exposed to, actively infected with, or recovered from COVID-19. The prospective study material was composed of cDNA or gDNA derived from T cells, B-cell-depleted T cells, or PBMCs. Samples came from the ongoing ImmuneRACE study (first 160 participants) plus 1,254 subjects from 6 global collaborators. Nearly every sample came with metadata listing a de-identified subject ID, COVID-19 status, age in years and sex. A freely available public database, intended as a resource for researchers studying the immune response to SARS-CoV-2, is where the repertoires were released. Where available, HLA class I and class II types were taken from metadata supplied by the sample provider and were not determined by assay-based typing. Study-wide conclusions, independent of this receptor: Clinical and demographic metadata were provided uncurated, with the amount varying by source and participant.

Each collaborating institution followed its own protocols to collect whole blood in K2EDTA tubes. For TCRbeta analysis, collaborators shipped samples in one of three forms: frozen whole blood, isolated PBMCs, or DNA extracted from either of those sample types. Comment on this clone: Its target antigen remains unknown. One base away there is no much larger clone; base qualities are not given.

The immunoSEQ Assay, a bias-controlled multiplex PCR, was used to amplify TCRbeta CDR3 regions from genomic DNA. The study's processing was this. The number of nucleated cells in each sample was estimated by amplification of reference gene primers within the assay. To quantify the absolute abundance of each unique TCRbeta CDR3 rearrangement, sequence reads were collapsed and filtered. For each sample, productive Simpson clonality was calculated as the square root of Simpson's diversity index across productive rearrangements. In its TCRdb copy, this immuneACCESS table keeps in-frame sequences only and misses some clones. Where compared with another copy, unresolved V genes explain less than half of these, and the others have no known cause. V and J calls and clone size are those listed in that table; D and trimming were worked out from the DNA. The sample table lists some 78,000 clones, around 91% of them with a count of one. The top ten clonotypes cover about 12% of the sample.

For this chain, trimming is 5 bases at the V end and 0 bases at the J end, and the number of junction bases without a gene match is 2. Inclusive of the bounding cysteine and phenylalanine, the CDR3 is 14 residues long. Only the CDR3 part of the read is kept: 42 bases, read in frame from the first base. The CDR1 and CDR2 encoded by the germline V gene are LGHNA and YSLEER. This TCR derives from a man between 65 and 85 years old with active or convalescent COVID-19. The rearrangement combines TRBV4-3 with TRBJ1-2; 8 middle bases align to TRBD1. Sequencing was carried out using peripheral blood. The CDR3 protein sequence reads: CASSRTGTNYGYTF. The DNA sequence is as follows: TGCGCCAGCAGCAGGACAGGGACTAACTATGGCTACACCTTC.